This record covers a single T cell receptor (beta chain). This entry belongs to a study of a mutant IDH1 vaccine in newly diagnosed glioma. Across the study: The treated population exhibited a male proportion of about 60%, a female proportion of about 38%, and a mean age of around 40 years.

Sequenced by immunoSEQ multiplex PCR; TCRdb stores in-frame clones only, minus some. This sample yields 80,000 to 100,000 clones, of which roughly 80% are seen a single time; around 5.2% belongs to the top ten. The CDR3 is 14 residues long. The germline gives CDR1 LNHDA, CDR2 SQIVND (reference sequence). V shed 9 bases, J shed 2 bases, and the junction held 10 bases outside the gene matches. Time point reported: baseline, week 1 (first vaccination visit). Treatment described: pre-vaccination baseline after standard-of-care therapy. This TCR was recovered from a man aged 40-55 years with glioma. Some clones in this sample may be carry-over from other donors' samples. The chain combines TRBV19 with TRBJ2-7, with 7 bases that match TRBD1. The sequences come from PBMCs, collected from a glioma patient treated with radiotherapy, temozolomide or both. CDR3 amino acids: CARYPGTEPYEQYF. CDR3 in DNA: TGTGCCAGGTATCCCGGGACAGAACCCTACGAGCAGTACTTC.